Reported below is one T cell receptor beta chain. The trim removed 3 bases at V and 4 bases at J, leaving 3 bases unmatched. The CDR3 totals 15 residues. Germline CDR1 SGDLS, CDR2 YYNGEE. The data derive from a study of blood T cell repertoires in COVID-19. Study context: T cells, B-cell-depleted T cells, or PBMCs provided the cDNA or gDNA that served as material.

Libraries were prepared by immunoSEQ multiplex PCR; TCRdb keeps only in-frame clonotypes and omits some of them. The sample lists more than 400,000 clones, approximately 83% occurring once. Sequencing used peripheral blood. This clonotype was obtained from a human donor in a cohort sampled during active COVID-19. The V and J genes are TRBV9 and TRBJ2-3; 12 nucleotides line up with TRBD2. The CDR3 DNA follows: TGTGCCAGCAGCGCTCGACTAGCGGGAGCAGATACGCAGTATTTT. This gives the protein CASSARLAGADTQYF.